A selection of T cell receptor beta chains follows, all from one sample in a study of OX40 agonist ivuxolimab in advanced cancers. Clones were sequenced by immunoSEQ multiplex PCR, and TCRdb holds only the in-frame ones, with some missing. The sample consists of tens of thousands of clones, approximately 84% of them appearing once. This specimen consisted of CD4+ or CD8+ T cells sorted from blood, obtained in a trial of the OX40 agonist ivuxolimab. The origin of the receptors is an adult with an advanced solid tumor such as melanoma, head and neck, liver or kidney cancer. Both conserved end residues are part of each CDR3. The order of the fields is J gene, V gene, D gene, clone size, CDR3 DNA, CDR3 protein. A D gene is named only where the DNA matches it firmly. The listing skips clone size in some rows; elsewhere it reads once, few, many or a size class.

j_call: TRBJ2-7
v_call: TRBV27
d_call: TRBD2
clone_size: few
cdr3_nt: TGTGCCAGCAGTCTGATACTAGCGAGCGCCTACGAGCAGTACTTC
cdr3_aa: CASSLILASAYEQYF

j_call: TRBJ2-1
v_call: TRBV2
d_call: TRBD1
clone_size: -
cdr3_nt: TGTGCCAGCAGTTATCGGACCGGGACAGGTGAGCAGTTCTTC
cdr3_aa: CASSYRTGTGEQFF

j_call: TRBJ1-6
v_call: TRBV30
d_call: -
clone_size: -
cdr3_nt: TGTGCCTGGAGAAGCGGGGGTGCGAATTCACCCCTCCACTTT
cdr3_aa: CAWRSGGANSPLHF

j_call: TRBJ1-2
v_call: TRBV9
d_call: -
clone_size: -
cdr3_nt: TGTGCCAGCAGCGTAGCAATAAACTATGGCTACACCTTC
cdr3_aa: CASSVAINYGYTF

j_call: TRBJ1-2
v_call: TRBV14
d_call: -
clone_size: -
cdr3_nt: TGTGCCAGCAGCCAAGAGACAGCTTATGGCTACACCTTC
cdr3_aa: CASSQETAYGYTF

j_call: TRBJ2-5
v_call: TRBV6-5
d_call: TRBD2
clone_size: -
cdr3_nt: TGTGCCAGCAGTCCGACTAGCGGGAGGCGAAAGACCCAGTACTTC
cdr3_aa: CASSPTSGRRKTQYF

j_call: TRBJ1-1
v_call: TRBV11-3
d_call: -
clone_size: few
cdr3_nt: TGTGCCAGCAGCCGATTCGGGACTGAAGCTTTCTTT
cdr3_aa: CASSRFGTEAFF

j_call: TRBJ2-7
v_call: TRBV27
d_call: -
clone_size: -
cdr3_nt: TGTGCCAGCAGTTTAGGCAGGGGCCGCTACGAGCAGTACTTC
cdr3_aa: CASSLGRGRYEQYF

j_call: TRBJ2-5
v_call: TRBV11-3
d_call: TRBD1
clone_size: few
cdr3_nt: TGTGCCAGCAGCTACCGGGACAGGGCGACCGAGGAGACCCAGTACTTC
cdr3_aa: CASSYRDRATEETQYF

j_call: TRBJ2-5
v_call: TRBV5-6
d_call: -
clone_size: -
cdr3_nt: TGTGCCAGCAGCTTGTATGGTAACGGAGAGACCCAGTACTTC
cdr3_aa: CASSLYGNGETQYF

j_call: TRBJ2-6
v_call: TRBV7-9
d_call: -
clone_size: -
cdr3_nt: TGTGCCAGCAGCTTACAGTTGGTGTGGGCGTCTGGGGCCAACGTCCTGACTTTC
cdr3_aa: CASSLQLVWASGANVLTF

j_call: TRBJ2-6
v_call: TRBV6-1
d_call: -
clone_size: -
cdr3_nt: TGTGCCAGCAGTGCCTACTATGCGGGGGCCAACGTCCTGACTTTC
cdr3_aa: CASSAYYAGANVLTF

j_call: TRBJ2-1
v_call: TRBV20-1
d_call: -
clone_size: -
cdr3_nt: TGCAGTGCCAACCGCGACAATGAGCAGTTCTTC
cdr3_aa: CSANRDNEQFF

j_call: TRBJ2-2
v_call: TRBV27
d_call: -
clone_size: -
cdr3_nt: TGTGCCAGCAGTCCCAACCCGGGACGGCAGAACACCGGGGAGCTGTTTTTT
cdr3_aa: CASSPNPGRQNTGELFF

j_call: TRBJ2-5
v_call: TRBV11-3
d_call: -
clone_size: -
cdr3_nt: TGTGCCAGCAGCTTATACGCGGAGACCCAGTACTTC
cdr3_aa: CASSLYAETQYF

j_call: TRBJ2-1
v_call: TRBV7-8
d_call: -
clone_size: -
cdr3_nt: TGTGCCAGCAGCTTAGCGGGACTTGGGGTAGCGTGGAACAATGAGCAGTTCTTC
cdr3_aa: CASSLAGLGVAWNNEQFF

j_call: TRBJ2-7
v_call: TRBV27
d_call: TRBD2
clone_size: once
cdr3_nt: TGTGCCAGCAGTAGCCGGGGGGGGTTCACCTACGAGCAGTACTTC
cdr3_aa: CASSSRGGFTYEQYF

j_call: TRBJ1-2
v_call: TRBV5-1
d_call: -
clone_size: -
cdr3_nt: TGCGCCAGCAGCTTGGCTGGGGAGCTCAGCGGCGGCTACACCTTC
cdr3_aa: CASSLAGELSGGYTF

j_call: TRBJ1-6
v_call: TRBV5-1
d_call: -
clone_size: -
cdr3_nt: TGCGCCAGCAGCTTGGGAGTAGGAGGGGATAATTCACCCCTCCACTTT
cdr3_aa: CASSLGVGGDNSPLHF

j_call: TRBJ1-2
v_call: TRBV6-1
d_call: TRBD1
clone_size: few
cdr3_nt: TGTGCCAGCAGTGAATTACGGGACAGAAGGGGCTACACCTTC
cdr3_aa: CASSELRDRRGYTF

j_call: TRBJ1-2
v_call: TRBV5-5
d_call: -
clone_size: -
cdr3_nt: TGTGCCAGCAGCTCCCGTTATGGCTACACCTTC
cdr3_aa: CASSSRYGYTF

j_call: TRBJ2-1
v_call: TRBV19
d_call: TRBD2
clone_size: once
cdr3_nt: TGTGCCAGTAGCTCCACTAGCGGGGCTCACAATGAGCAGTTCTTC
cdr3_aa: CASSSTSGAHNEQFF

j_call: TRBJ1-1
v_call: TRBV6-6
d_call: -
clone_size: -
cdr3_nt: TGTGCCAGCAGGTCCCATGATGTGGGGCTTGAAGCTTTCTTT
cdr3_aa: CASRSHDVGLEAFF

j_call: TRBJ1-2
v_call: TRBV4-1
d_call: -
clone_size: -
cdr3_nt: TGCGCCAGCAGCCAAGTTGGAGGCTACTATGGCTACACCTTC
cdr3_aa: CASSQVGGYYGYTF

j_call: TRBJ2-5
v_call: TRBV6-1
d_call: -
clone_size: -
cdr3_nt: TGTGCCAGCAGTGACCAGATCCAAGAGACCCAGTACTTC
cdr3_aa: CASSDQIQETQYF

j_call: TRBJ2-7
v_call: TRBV25-1
d_call: -
clone_size: -
cdr3_nt: TGTGCCAGCAGTGAATATGGCGAGCAGTACTTC
cdr3_aa: CASSEYGEQYF

j_call: TRBJ2-1
v_call: TRBV18
d_call: TRBD2
clone_size: -
cdr3_nt: TGTGCCAGCTCACAGACGACTAGCGGGGTCGGCGAGCAGTTCTTC
cdr3_aa: CASSQTTSGVGEQFF

j_call: TRBJ2-2
v_call: TRBV19
d_call: TRBD1
clone_size: -
cdr3_nt: TGTGCCAGTAGTACCTGGACAGGGTACACCGGGGAGCTGTTTTTT
cdr3_aa: CASSTWTGYTGELFF

j_call: TRBJ1-4
v_call: TRBV6-5
d_call: -
clone_size: -
cdr3_nt: TGTGCCAGCAGACAGGGTCTTGCAACTAATGAAAAACTGTTTTTT
cdr3_aa: CASRQGLATNEKLFF

j_call: TRBJ2-1
v_call: TRBV29-1
d_call: -
clone_size: -
cdr3_nt: TGCAGCGCCCCGTGGGGCAGAACTGGGGGGAATTCCTACAATGAGCAGTTCTTC
cdr3_aa: CSAPWGRTGGNSYNEQFF

j_call: TRBJ2-1
v_call: TRBV7-2
d_call: -
clone_size: -
cdr3_nt: TGTGCCAGCAGCTTAACGTGGACCAATGAGCAGTTCTTC
cdr3_aa: CASSLTWTNEQFF

j_call: TRBJ1-5
v_call: TRBV6-6
d_call: -
clone_size: -
cdr3_nt: TGTGCCAGCAGTTACGTAGGCAATCAGCCCCAGCATTTT
cdr3_aa: CASSYVGNQPQHF

j_call: TRBJ2-2
v_call: TRBV5-4
d_call: -
clone_size: -
cdr3_nt: TGTGCCAGCGGCCCCAGCGGTGGGGAGCTGTTTTTT
cdr3_aa: CASGPSGGELFF

j_call: TRBJ2-5
v_call: TRBV30
d_call: -
clone_size: -
cdr3_nt: TGTGCCTGGAGTGTACTTGCGGCGGGACAAGAGACCCAGTACTTC
cdr3_aa: CAWSVLAAGQETQYF

j_call: TRBJ2-1
v_call: TRBV19
d_call: -
clone_size: -
cdr3_nt: TGTGCCAGTAGTAGAGAACCCCTCCGCGGGGGCCCGAATGAGCAGTTCTTC
cdr3_aa: CASSREPLRGGPNEQFF

j_call: TRBJ1-2
v_call: TRBV15
d_call: TRBD1
clone_size: -
cdr3_nt: TGTGCCACCAGCAGAGCACAGGGGGCGAGGGGCTACACCTTC
cdr3_aa: CATSRAQGARGYTF

j_call: TRBJ1-2
v_call: TRBV6-5
d_call: -
clone_size: -
cdr3_nt: TGTGCCAGCAGTTACAAACCTCCATGGTCCTATGGCTACACCTTC
cdr3_aa: CASSYKPPWSYGYTF

j_call: TRBJ1-2
v_call: TRBV7-2
d_call: -
clone_size: -
cdr3_nt: TGTGCCAGCAGCTTAAACTTGGGCTACACCTTC
cdr3_aa: CASSLNLGYTF

j_call: TRBJ2-5
v_call: TRBV5-4
d_call: -
clone_size: -
cdr3_nt: TGTGCCAGCAGCTTGAACCTTCAAGAGACCCAGTACTTC
cdr3_aa: CASSLNLQETQYF

j_call: TRBJ1-3
v_call: TRBV6-1
d_call: TRBD1
clone_size: -
cdr3_nt: TGTGCCGCCCGGGGACAGGCAACCACCATATATTTT
cdr3_aa: CAARGQATTIYF

j_call: TRBJ2-1
v_call: TRBV2
d_call: -
clone_size: -
cdr3_nt: TGTGCCAGCAGGACCACAGCTAGCTCCTACAATGAGCAGTTCTTC
cdr3_aa: CASRTTASSYNEQFF

j_call: TRBJ1-1
v_call: TRBV29-1
d_call: -
clone_size: many
cdr3_nt: TGCAGCGTCCGGGATAACAGGAAAGCTTTCTTT
cdr3_aa: CSVRDNRKAFF

j_call: TRBJ2-5
v_call: TRBV6-6
d_call: -
clone_size: -
cdr3_nt: TGTGCCAGCAGCGGACGTTACCAAGAGACCCAGTACTTC
cdr3_aa: CASSGRYQETQYF

j_call: TRBJ1-2
v_call: TRBV27
d_call: -
clone_size: -
cdr3_nt: TGTGCCAGCAGTTTCGGGCAGGGAAGGGCCTATGGCTACACCTTC
cdr3_aa: CASSFGQGRAYGYTF

j_call: TRBJ1-6
v_call: TRBV19
d_call: -
clone_size: -
cdr3_nt: TGTGCCAGTAGTACCCCACCGTCCGGGACAATAATCTCACCCCTCCACTTT
cdr3_aa: CASSTPPSGTIISPLHF

j_call: TRBJ1-3
v_call: TRBV4-3
d_call: -
clone_size: -
cdr3_nt: TGCGCCAGCAGCCTCACCCTCGGTGCTTCGGGCGGAGGAAACACCATATATTTT
cdr3_aa: CASSLTLGASGGGNTIYF

j_call: TRBJ2-5
v_call: TRBV7-9
d_call: -
clone_size: -
cdr3_nt: TGTGCCAGCAGCAGCCTCTTGACTGGCCGGGAGACCCAGTACTTC
cdr3_aa: CASSSLLTGRETQYF

j_call: TRBJ2-5
v_call: TRBV6-1
d_call: TRBD1
clone_size: once
cdr3_nt: TGTGCCAGCAGTGACCGGGACAGGCCCTCCCAAGAGACCCAGTACTTC
cdr3_aa: CASSDRDRPSQETQYF

j_call: TRBJ1-1
v_call: TRBV7-3
d_call: -
clone_size: -
cdr3_nt: TGTGCCAGCAGCGCAGGAGGGACGAACACTGAAGCTTTCTTT
cdr3_aa: CASSAGGTNTEAFF

j_call: TRBJ1-5
v_call: TRBV19
d_call: TRBD1
clone_size: -
cdr3_nt: TGTGCCAGTACCCAGGGGGCGGGTAATCAGCCCCAGCATTTT
cdr3_aa: CASTQGAGNQPQHF

j_call: TRBJ2-1
v_call: TRBV5-1
d_call: TRBD2
clone_size: -
cdr3_nt: TGCGCCAGCAGCCCATTAGCGGGAGGGGTCTACAATGAGCAGTTCTTC
cdr3_aa: CASSPLAGGVYNEQFF

j_call: TRBJ1-2
v_call: TRBV28
d_call: -
clone_size: -
cdr3_nt: TGTGCCAGCAGAACAGGTGACAGTGACTATGGCTACACCTTC
cdr3_aa: CASRTGDSDYGYTF